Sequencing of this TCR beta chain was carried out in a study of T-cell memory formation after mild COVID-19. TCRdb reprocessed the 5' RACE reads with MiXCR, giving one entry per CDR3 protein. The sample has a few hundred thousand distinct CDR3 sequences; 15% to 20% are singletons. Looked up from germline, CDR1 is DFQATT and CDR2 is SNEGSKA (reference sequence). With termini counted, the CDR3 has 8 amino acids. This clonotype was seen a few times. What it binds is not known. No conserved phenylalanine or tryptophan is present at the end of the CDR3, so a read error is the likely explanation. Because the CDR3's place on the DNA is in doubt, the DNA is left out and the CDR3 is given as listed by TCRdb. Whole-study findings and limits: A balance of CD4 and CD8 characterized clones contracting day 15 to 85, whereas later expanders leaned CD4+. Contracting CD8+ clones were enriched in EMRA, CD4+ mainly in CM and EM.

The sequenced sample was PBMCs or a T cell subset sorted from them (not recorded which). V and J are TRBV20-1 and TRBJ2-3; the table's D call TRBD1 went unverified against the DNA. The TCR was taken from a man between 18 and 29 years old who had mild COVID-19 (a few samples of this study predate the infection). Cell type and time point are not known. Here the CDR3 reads CSATRDIV.